The 29 T cell receptor beta chains below come from one sample, sequenced in a study of sequential checkpoint blockade in melanoma. Indicated treatment: randomized to nivolumab then ipilimumab (arm A) or the reverse (arm B). Assay used: immunoSEQ multiplex PCR; TCRdb lists only in-frame clones, some missing. The sample includes under 40,000 clones, about 88% of them seen just once. Sample: CD8+ T cells sorted from blood (inferred from file names), taken from a patient given nivolumab and ipilimumab in sequence. The receptors stem from a human donor with melanoma.

The gene calls are TRBV30 and TRBJ2-3, with 7 bases lining up with TRBD2. The CDR3 contains 15 residues. V trimming: 6 bases; J trimming: 2 bases; junction bases outside the gene matches: 11. Per the germline V gene, CDR1 is GTSNPN and CDR2 is SVGIG (reference sequence). Written as DNA, the CDR3 is TGTGCCTGTACAAGGCGAGCGGGGACCACAGATACGCAGTATTTT. It is translated as CACTRRAGTTDTQYF.

J is TRBJ2-7 and V is TRBV5-6; a weak D match, TRBD2 (5 bases). The CDR3 covers 14 residues. The germline V gene encodes CDR1 SGHDT and CDR2 YYEEEE. V lost 1 base, J lost 2 bases, and 10 bases lay in between. The DNA of the CDR3 is TGTGCCAGCAGCTTGAGAGGGTGGGCCTACGAGCAGTACTTC. Its protein is CASSLRGWAYEQYF.

The chain recombines TRBV5-6 with TRBJ2-3; D uncertain. CDR3 length equals 12 residues. V lost 2 bases and J lost 2, with 3 bases in between. Per germline, CDR1 SGHDT and CDR2 YYEEEE. The CDR3 loop reads CASSFYTDTQYF. The DNA of the CDR3 is TGTGCCAGCAGCTTCTACACAGATACGCAGTATTTT.

The chain couples TRBV9 to TRBJ1-1; the D gene is possibly TRBD1 (5 bases). Germline values: CDR1 SGDLS, CDR2 YYNGEE. Between the trimmed V and J ends, which lost 1 base and 0 bases, there was a span of 7 bases. The CDR3 covers 14 residues. CDR3 coding DNA: TGTGCCAGCAGCGTAAAAGGGGTGAACACTGAAGCTTTCTTT. This sequence encodes CASSVKGVNTEAFF.

A few counts support this clone. This chain connects TRBV7-9 to TRBJ2-1; maybe TRBD2 (7 bases). The CDR3 sequence is 16 residues long. Germline CDR1 reads SEHNR; CDR2 reads FQNEAQ (reference sequence). V was shortened by 5 bases and J by 0 bases, with 14 bases between the two germline ends. The CDR3 DNA is TGTGCCAGCAGCGGAGGGGGGGTCAGCTCCTACAATGAGCAGTTCTTC. Amino acid sequence: CASSGGGVSSYNEQFF.

The chain is built from TRBV7-9 and TRBJ2-3; 9 nucleotides align to TRBD1. CDR3 length equals 14 residues. Trimming cost V 5 bases and J 6 bases; bases outside gene matches: 6. Germline V gives CDR1 SEHNR, CDR2 FQNEAQ (reference sequence). The CDR3 loop reads CASSPPDRGDTQYF. DNA of the CDR3: TGTGCCAGCAGCCCCCCTGACAGGGGGGATACGCAGTATTTT.

The gene calls are TRBV5-5 and TRBJ2-2; D not resolved. The CDR3 contains 14 residues. Trimming pared 0 bases from V and 6 bases from J, leaving 9 bases between. The V gene's germline CDR1 is SGHKS and CDR2 YYEKEE (reference sequence). The CDR3 here is CASSLVPESGELFF. The CDR3 DNA sequence: TGTGCCAGCAGCTTGGTCCCCGAGTCCGGGGAGCTGTTTTTT. Combining the CDR3 with reference TRBV5-5 and TRBJ2-2 gives the whole variable domain DAGVTQSPTHLIKTRGQQVTLRCSPISGHKSVSWYQQVLGQGPQFIFQYYEKEERGRGNFPDRFSARQFPNYSSELNVNALLLGDSALYLCASSLVPESGELFFGEGSRLTVL.

Written as DNA, the CDR3 is TGTGCCAGCAGCTACATTACAGGGATTGAGCAGTTCTTC. Translation: CASSYITGIEQFF. The chain is built from TRBV7-9 and TRBJ2-1; the D gene is possibly TRBD1 (6 bases). Germline lookup yields CDR1 SEHNR and CDR2 FQNEAQ (reference sequence). V lost 4 bases and J lost 9, with 13 bases in between. This CDR3 region has 13 residues.

This sequence joins TRBV10-3 and TRBJ2-7, with unresolved D. The germline V and J ends were trimmed by 0 bases and 2 bases, with 8 bases remaining between them. The germline V gene has CDR1 ENHRY and CDR2 SYGVKD. This CDR3 region has 14 residues. The CDR3 DNA reads TGTGCCATCAGTGAGTCGGCACCGACCTACGAGCAGTACTTC. This gives the protein CAISESAPTYEQYF.

The rearrangement joins TRBV5-4 to TRBJ1-2; D is undetermined. With 6 bases removed from V and 5 bases from J, the gap between germline ends came to 17 bases. Germline CDR1 reads SGHNT; CDR2 reads YYREEE (reference sequence). The CDR3 has 14 amino acids. The CDR3 sequence is CASTSLLSGYGYTF. CDR3 DNA sequence: TGTGCCAGCACCTCTCTTTTAAGCGGGTATGGCTACACCTTC.

The chain joins TRBV7-8 to TRBJ1-1, with 7 bases fitting TRBD1. The CDR3 extends over 16 amino acids. Trimming removed 5 bases from V and 1 base from J; junction bases left unmatched: 10. The germline V gene has CDR1 SGHVS and CDR2 FQNEAQ. The CDR3 nucleotides read TGTGCCAGCAGCCTAAAACCGGGACAGAAGAACACTGAAGCTTTCTTT. Its protein product is CASSLKPGQKNTEAFF.

The J gene is TRBJ1-1, the V gene TRBV7-9; 7 bases are a match to TRBD1. Germline V lookup: CDR1 SEHNR, CDR2 FQNEAQ (reference sequence). Trimming at V came to 0 bases and at J to 1 base, leaving 8 bases not matched to a gene. The CDR3 is 17 residues long. The CDR3: CASSLARGMTRNTEAFF. The CDR3 bases are TGTGCCAGCAGCTTAGCCAGGGGGATGACCCGGAACACTGAAGCTTTCTTT.

V and J are TRBV4-3 and TRBJ1-6; D gene unclear. CDR3 length: 16 residues. The germline V gene encodes CDR1 LGHNA and CDR2 YSLEER. V gave up 4 bases and J gave up 10 bases, with 20 bases separating them. In DNA, the CDR3 is TGCGCCAGCAGCCCCCGAACGTACGGTGGCGGATCACCCCTCCACTTT. It specifies CASSPRTYGGGSPLHF.

The CDR3 DNA reads as TGTGCCAGCAGCAAACTGACTAGATCAGATACGCAGTATTTT. It specifies CASSKLTRSDTQYF. The chain carries TRBV7-2 and TRBJ2-3, with a tentative D call TRBD2 (6 bases). V lost 5 bases and J 4 bases, leaving 13 bases between the germline ends. Germline V lookup: CDR1 SGHTA, CDR2 FQGNSA. The CDR3 spans 14 residues.

This chain uses TRBV28 with TRBJ2-2; no reliable D call. Germline lookup yields CDR1 MDHEN and CDR2 SYDVKM. This CDR3 is 12 amino acids long. V was cut by 3 bases and J by 5 bases, with 4 bases left in between. CDR3 protein: CASSFGTGELFF. DNA of the CDR3: TGTGCCAGCAGTTTCGGTACCGGGGAGCTGTTTTTT.

This sequence joins TRBV9 and TRBJ1-2; 8 nucleotides agree with TRBD1. J lost 4 bases, V lost 0 bases, and 5 bases had no gene match. Germline V CDR1 and CDR2: SGDLS, YYNGEE. There are 15 residues in the CDR3. CDR3 protein: CASSVVGTGGYGYTF. The DNA of the CDR3 is TGTGCCAGCAGCGTAGTGGGAACAGGGGGCTATGGCTACACCTTC.

The rearrangement links TRBV6-5 to TRBJ1-1; D is possibly TRBD1 (6 bases). V was trimmed by 6 bases and J by 6 bases, leaving 14 bases between them. Germline CDR1 MNHEY, CDR2 SVGAGI. The CDR3 sequence is 13 residues long. DNA for the CDR3: TGTGCCAGCAGCTCCCGACAGGTATCTGAAGCTTTCTTT. This encodes CASSSRQVSEAFF.

The chain carries TRBV9 and TRBJ2-2; tentative D call: TRBD2 (5 bases). With 2 bases removed from V and 7 bases from J, the gap between germline ends came to 9 bases. This CDR3 is 13 amino acids long. The germline V gene has CDR1 SGDLS and CDR2 YYNGEE. In DNA, the CDR3 is TGTGCCAGCAGCGTGTTCGAGGGCGGGGAGCTGTTTTTT. Protein product: CASSVFEGGELFF.

The chain links TRBV19 to TRBJ2-2; D may be TRBD2 (7 bases). CDR3 length: 16 amino acids. V dropped 2 bases and J dropped 8 bases, with 18 bases sitting between them. The germline V gene encodes CDR1 LNHDA and CDR2 SQIVND (reference sequence). DNA of the CDR3: TGTGCCAGTAGTATATTTCTCTGGGGGGGCCTTGGGGAGCTGTTTTTT. Protein product: CASSIFLWGGLGELFF.

This chain links TRBV7-9 with TRBJ1-3, with 7 bases that match TRBD1. V lost 6 bases, J lost 0 bases, and 8 bases stayed unmatched. This CDR3 has 16 amino acids. From germline, CDR1 is SEHNR and CDR2 FQNEAQ (reference sequence). The CDR3: CASRPGTASSGNTIYF. The CDR3 region has the DNA TGTGCCAGCAGACCTGGGACAGCCAGCTCTGGAAACACCATATATTTT.

The rearrangement joins TRBV5-8 to TRBJ2-5; TRBD1 matches at 7 bases. The CDR3 runs 15 residues. The germline CDR1 and CDR2 sequences are SGHTS and YDEGEE. V shed 4 bases and J 2 bases; nucleotides not matched to a gene: 8. CDR3 sequence (DNA): TGTGCCAGCAGCCAGACAGGGTTCTTTCAAGAGACCCAGTACTTC. Translating it yields CASSQTGFFQETQYF. The full variable domain, completed using reference TRBV5-8 and TRBJ2-5, is EAGVTQSPTHLIKTRGQQATLRCSPISGHTSVYWYQQALGLGLQFLLWYDEGEERNRGNFPPRFSGRQFPNYSSELNVNALELEDSALYLCASSQTGFFQETQYFGPGTRLLVL.

The chain is built from TRBV7-9 and TRBJ1-2, with 7 bases matching TRBD1. Germline V gives CDR1 SEHNR, CDR2 FQNEAQ (reference sequence). The V gene end was trimmed by 4 bases and the J gene end by 4 bases; junction bases not matched to a gene: 12. The length of the CDR3 is 16 residues. CDR3 in amino acids: CASSSISGTAFYGYTF. The DNA of the CDR3 is TGTGCCAGCAGCTCTATTTCCGGGACAGCTTTCTATGGCTACACCTTC.

By sample share, this clone is medium-sized. This chain links TRBV19 with TRBJ1-5; 7 bases align to TRBD1. CDR3 length: 15 amino acids. CDR1 is LNHDA and CDR2 is SQIVND in the germline V gene (reference sequence). V lost 4 bases, J lost 2 bases, and 5 bases stayed unmatched. CDR3: CASSSDRVGNQPQHF. In DNA form, the CDR3 reads TGTGCCAGTAGTAGTGACAGGGTTGGCAATCAGCCCCAGCATTTT. Supplemented by reference TRBV19 and TRBJ1-5, the full variable domain reads DGGITQSPKYLFRKEGQNVTLSCEQNLNHDAMYWYRQDPGQGLRLIYYSQIVNDFQKGDIAEGYSVSREKKESFPLTVTSAQKNPTAFYLCASSSDRVGNQPQHFGDGTRLSIL.

This clone appeared once. V gene TRBV16 combines with J gene TRBJ2-1; D perhaps matches TRBD1 (5 bases). This CDR3 has 12 residues. V was cut by 4 bases and J by 4 bases, with 5 bases left in between. Looked up from germline, CDR1 is KGHSY and CDR2 is FQNENV. The CDR3 reads CASSPGYNEQFF. The CDR3 DNA sequence: TGTGCCAGCAGCCCAGGGTACAATGAGCAGTTCTTC.

This clone has only one observation. This chain links TRBV5-1 with TRBJ2-1, with D uncertain. This CDR3 comprises 16 residues. Trimming removed 2 bases from V and 0 bases from J, with 12 bases in between. Germline V gives CDR1 SGHRS, CDR2 YFSETQ. The DNA for the CDR3 is TGCGCCAGCAGCTTAAACCCAGGATTCTCCTACAATGAGCAGTTCTTC. Its protein is CASSLNPGFSYNEQFF.

This clone was counted between two and nine times. The chain is built from TRBV19 and TRBJ2-1, with 7 bases fitting TRBD1. Germline lookup yields CDR1 LNHDA and CDR2 SQIVND (reference sequence). V was pared by 6 bases and J by 2 bases, with 10 bases of the junction left unmatched. The CDR3 is 16 amino acids. CDR3 bases: TGTGCCAGTAGCCCAATTGGACAGGAGCCCTACAATGAGCAGTTCTTC. Amino acids: CASSPIGQEPYNEQFF.

The rearrangement uses TRBV4-1 and TRBJ2-3; TRBD2 matches 7 bases. V was clipped by 4 bases and J by 5 bases; unmatched bases: 9. This CDR3 contains 15 residues. The germline V gene encodes CDR1 MGHRA and CDR2 YSYEKL. The CDR3 sequence is CASSPTSAEEDTQYF. The CDR3 DNA reads as TGCGCCAGCAGCCCAACTAGCGCTGAAGAAGATACGCAGTATTTT.

In the case of this clone: Other nucleotide sequences from this sample produce the same CDR3. The V and J genes are TRBV10-3 and TRBJ1-5; D is unresolved. There are 14 residues in the CDR3. Germline V CDR1 and CDR2: ENHRY, SYGVKD. Between the trimmed V and J ends, which lost 4 bases and 3 bases, there was a span of 10 bases. CDR3 bases: TGTGCCATCAGTGGACACCTCGACAATCAGCCCCAGCATTTT. Translating it yields CAISGHLDNQPQHF.

The chain links TRBV21-1 to TRBJ1-4; no DNA check was done on the table's D call, TRBD1. TRBV21-1 represents a pseudogene. The CDR3 consists of 13 residues. DNA for the CDR3: TGTGCCAGCAACAGACAGGAAAGTGAAAAACTGTTTTTT. Translated, it gives CASNRQESEKLFF.